These T cell receptor beta chains were read from a single sample in a study of T-cell memory formation after mild COVID-19. MiXCR, run by TCRdb on the 5' RACE reads, gives a single entry per CDR3 protein. Of 100,000 or so distinct CDR3 sequences listed, 11% are singletons. The sample taken for sequencing was PBMCs or a T cell subset sorted from them (not recorded which). Source of these receptors: a man between 18 and 35 years old who had mild COVID-19 (a few samples of this study predate the infection). Cell type and time point are not known. Both conserved end residues are part of each CDR3. The D gene is left open where the match is weak. Rows may omit the clone size; those that give it use once, few, many or a size class.

j_call d_call clone_size v_call cdr3_nt cdr3_aa
TRBJ1-2 . . TRBV12-3/TRBV12-4 TGTGCCAGCAGTTTTCCTGCCCATTATGGCTACACCTTC CASSFPAHYGYTF
TRBJ2-7 . . TRBV5-1 TGCGCCAGCAGCCCCCGGGACCTGGCCTACGAGCAGTACTTC CASSPRDLAYEQYF
TRBJ2-5 TRBD1 . TRBV12-5 TGTGCTAGTGGCCCCATCAGTACAGGGGTGGGTCTCCGGGAGACCCAGTACTTC CASGPISTGVGLRETQYF
TRBJ1-1 . many TRBV6-4 TGTGCCAGCAGTGACCCGCGTACTGAAGCTTTCTTT CASSDPRTEAFF
TRBJ1-1 . few TRBV6-2/TRBV6-3 TGTGCCAGCAGGGGACGGACATGGGGTACTGAAGCTTTCTTT CASRGRTWGTEAFF
TRBJ2-1 . few TRBV20-1 TGCAGTGCTAGAGGACCCTGGAATGAGCAGTTCTTC CSARGPWNEQFF
TRBJ1-5 . few TRBV15 TGTGCCACCAGCAGCACAGATCTTTATAGCAATCAGCCCCAGCATTTT CATSSTDLYSNQPQHF
TRBJ1-5 . few TRBV12-3/TRBV12-4 TGTGCCAGCAGACAGGACCCCCTTCACCAGCATTTT CASRQDPLHQHF
TRBJ1-5 . . TRBV7-8 TGTGCCAGCAGCTTAGCTCGGATCGGTCCCAATCAGCCCCAGCATTTT CASSLARIGPNQPQHF
TRBJ2-1 . . TRBV5-1 TGCGCCAGCAGCTTGAGGCCTATAAATGAGCAGTTCTTC CASSLRPINEQFF
TRBJ2-4 . . TRBV4-1 TGCGCCAGCAGCCAAGCCATTACAGGCAGCAAAAACATTCAGTACTTC CASSQAITGSKNIQYF
TRBJ1-1 . . TRBV7-3 TGTGCCAGCAGCCACGCGGGGGACACTGAAGCTTTCTTT CASSHAGDTEAFF
TRBJ1-1 . many TRBV5-1 TGCGCCAGCCGAGGGACTGGAATGAACACTGAAGCTTTCTTT CASRGTGMNTEAFF
TRBJ2-5 . few TRBV2 TGTGCCAGCAGTGACCGGTGGGGGACCCAGTACTTC CASSDRWGTQYF
TRBJ2-5 . . TRBV7-7 TGTGCTAGCAGCTTAGACCTCTCAAAGCAAGAGACCCAGTACTTC CASSLDLSKQETQYF
TRBJ1-2 TRBD1 . TRBV20-1 TGCAGTGCTAGCCGGGACAGGCCTTTCTATGGCTACACCTTC CSASRDRPFYGYTF
TRBJ1-4 . . TRBV4-3 TGCGCCAGCAGCCAAGATGGGCTGGGGGAAAAACTGTTTTTT CASSQDGLGEKLFF
TRBJ1-2 . few TRBV12-3/TRBV12-4 TGTGCCAGCAGTTTATCTCTAAGGGGTGGGTTCTATGGCTACACCTTC CASSLSLRGGFYGYTF
TRBJ2-1 . . TRBV20-1 TGCAGTGCTACCAACGGCAGGGTCAATGAGCAGTTCTTC CSATNGRVNEQFF
TRBJ1-2 TRBD1 few TRBV7-2 TGTGCCAGCAGCCCGGACAGGGGGCCTCACTATGGCTACACCTTC CASSPDRGPHYGYTF
TRBJ2-2 . few TRBV4-3 TGCGCCAGCAGCCAAGTGCTCCCTCCGAACACCGGGGAGCTGTTTTTT CASSQVLPPNTGELFF
TRBJ1-2 TRBD1 . TRBV12-3/TRBV12-4 TGTGCCAGCAGTCAGACAGGGGCCTACACCTTC CASSQTGAYTF
TRBJ2-7 . few TRBV5-1 TGCGCCAGCAGCACGATCCCCGGGACCACTTACGAGCAGTACTTC CASSTIPGTTYEQYF
TRBJ1-5 . . TRBV29-1 TGCAGCGTTGAAGACGACATCTATCGGCATTTT CSVEDDIYRHF
TRBJ2-3 TRBD2 few TRBV24-1 TGTGCCACCAGTGAGAGGGTCGCCGGGGGGGACTCCGTGACAGATACGCAGTATTTT CATSERVAGGDSVTDTQYF
TRBJ1-1 . . TRBV4-3 TGCGCCAGCAGCCAAGAGGGGTTTCGCACTGAAGCTTTCTTT CASSQEGFRTEAFF
TRBJ2-2 TRBD2 few TRBV4-1 TGCGCCAGCAGCCAAGAAACTAGCGGGGGTAGCACCGGGGAGCTGTTTTTT CASSQETSGGSTGELFF
TRBJ2-1 . few TRBV5-1 TGCGCCAGCAGCTATCGGGACACGGTCCCGTTCTTC CASSYRDTVPFF
TRBJ1-2 . . TRBV30 TGTGCCTGGAGTGCGAACCGGGACCCCTCCGACACCTTC CAWSANRDPSDTF
TRBJ2-7 TRBD2 . TRBV15 TGTGCCACCGCCGACGGGGGGGGGTACGAGCAGTACTTC CATADGGGYEQYF
TRBJ1-2 . few TRBV4-1 TGCGCCAGCTACAGGGCGAACTATGGCTACACCTTC CASYRANYGYTF
TRBJ2-7 TRBD1 few TRBV10-2 TGCGCCAGCAGTGACTTGGGGACAGGGGCTGGCGAGCAGTACTTC CASSDLGTGAGEQYF
TRBJ1-2 . . TRBV5-1 TGCGCCAGCAGTTTGAACTCCTATGGCTACACCTTC CASSLNSYGYTF
TRBJ2-3 TRBD1 . TRBV29-1 TGCAGCGGTGAGACAGGGGAGTTTGATACGCAGTATTTT CSGETGEFDTQYF
TRBJ1-5 . few TRBV2 TGTGCCAGCAGTGAATTACAGGGTTTGCAGCCCCAGCATTTT CASSELQGLQPQHF
TRBJ2-1 . . TRBV15 TGTGCCACCAGCAGAGATCTAGACGGGGGCCTCTACAATGAGCAGTTCTTC CATSRDLDGGLYNEQFF
TRBJ2-7 TRBD1 many TRBV5-1 TGCGCCAGCAGCCCCACCCGGGACAGAACCTACGAGCAGTACTTC CASSPTRDRTYEQYF
TRBJ2-3 TRBD2 . TRBV12-3/TRBV12-4 TGTGCCAGCAGTTCTGGACTAGCTTACACAGATACGCAGTATTTT CASSSGLAYTDTQYF
TRBJ2-1 . few TRBV6-2/TRBV6-3 TGTGCCAGCGGTAAGGCCACCTACAATGAGCAGTTCTTC CASGKATYNEQFF
TRBJ1-3 . . TRBV4-1 TGCGCCAGCAGCCAGTGGACCGCCTCTGGAAACACCATATATTTT CASSQWTASGNTIYF
TRBJ2-3 . . TRBV7-7 TGTGCTAGCAGCCCGCTGTATCCCATCGAGGGGGATACGCAGTATTTT CASSPLYPIEGDTQYF
TRBJ2-1 TRBD2 . TRBV4-3 TGCGCCAGCAGCCCTCGCCCTAGCGGGGGGGACAATGAGCAGTTCTTC CASSPRPSGGDNEQFF
TRBJ2-7 . few TRBV6-1 TGTGCCAGCAGTGAATTACAGGTCGCTTACGAGCAGTACTTC CASSELQVAYEQYF
TRBJ1-5 . . TRBV28 TGTGCCAGCGGACCCTGGCGGGAACCCCAGCATTTT CASGPWREPQHF
TRBJ2-1 . few TRBV7-6 TGTGCCAGCAGCTCGGGCATGGCGGGGAATGAGCAGTTCTTC CASSSGMAGNEQFF
TRBJ1-2 . few TRBV4-3 TGCGCCAGCAGCCAAGGGGTACCCGCTTATGGCTACACCTTC CASSQGVPAYGYTF
TRBJ1-5 TRBD1 . TRBV12-3/TRBV12-4 TGTGCCAGCAGTCCAGGGGGTCGTCAGCCCCAGCATTTT CASSPGGRQPQHF
TRBJ2-5 . many TRBV11-2 TGTGCCAGCAGCTTGGGGCAGGTGGAGGTCGGGGAAGAGACCCAGTACTTC CASSLGQVEVGEETQYF
TRBJ1-2 . few TRBV12-3/TRBV12-4 TGTGCCAGCAGCAACCGCGGGGGCTACACCTTC CASSNRGGYTF
TRBJ2-5 . few TRBV7-2 TGTGCCAGCAGCTTAGTGGGGGAGGCCCAGTACTTC CASSLVGEAQYF
TRBJ2-7 . . TRBV14 TGTGCCAGCAGCCAAGTCGAAGGTTACGAGCAGTACTTC CASSQVEGYEQYF
TRBJ2-3 . few TRBV28 TGTGCCAGCAGTTTAACACTAAATACGCAGTATTTT CASSLTLNTQYF
TRBJ2-3 TRBD2 . TRBV12-3/TRBV12-4 TGTGCCAGCAGACGCGATAGCGGGGGGTTCACAGATACGCAGTATTTT CASRRDSGGFTDTQYF
TRBJ2-5 TRBD2 . TRBV5-1 TGCGCCAGCAGCCATAGCGGGGGGCCCCAAGAGACCCAGTACTTC CASSHSGGPQETQYF
TRBJ2-3 . many TRBV12-3/TRBV12-4 TGTGCCAGCAGTCACACTGTCACAGATACGCAGTATTTT CASSHTVTDTQYF
TRBJ1-6 . . TRBV6-5 TGTGCCAGCAGTTACTCCGGTTCACCCCTCCACTTT CASSYSGSPLHF
TRBJ2-2 TRBD1 few TRBV12-3/TRBV12-4 TGTGCATCAGCGAGAACCCGGACAGGGGTGGGGGAGCTGTTTTTT CASARTRTGVGELFF